Listed here are 16 T cell receptor beta chains from one sample, sequenced in a study of blood T cells in healthy people across ages. Next came a second PCR, run for roughly 7 to 12 cycles, which used a sample-barcoded 5' primer along with a J-beta primer mix. A single record per CDR3 protein comes from TCRdb applying MiXCR to the 5' RACE reads. The sample lists 1.5 million to 2 million distinct CDR3 sequences; about 50% were seen once. The sample consisted of blood. The receptor source for this set is a woman aged 40 to 50 in good health.

This clonotype was recorded a few times. V and J are TRBV7-2 and TRBJ2-3; maybe TRBD1 (5 bases). Trimming removed 5 bases from V and 0 bases from J, with 9 bases in between. CDR1 is SGHTA, CDR2 FQGNSA, per germline. The CDR3 has 14 residues. The DNA for the CDR3 is TGTGCCAGCAGCGCCCGACAGAGCACAGATACGCAGTATTTT. This encodes CASSARQSTDTQYF.

The chain has TRBV10-3 and TRBJ2-7; the D gene is possibly TRBD1 (6 bases). The V end was cut by 6 bases, the J end by 2 bases, with 14 bases between. The CDR3 is 14 amino acids. CDR1 ENHRY and CDR2 SYGVKD come from the germline V gene. CDR3 in DNA: TGTGCCATCAGACACGGACAGACTACCTACGAGCAGTACTTC. Protein product: CAIRHGQTTYEQYF.

The chain joins TRBV29-1 to TRBJ2-5; D unclear. Trimming left V 5 bases short and J 2 bases short, with 18 bases between. Germline CDR1 and CDR2: SQVTM and ANQGSEA. This CDR3 has 15 residues. The CDR3 loop reads CSVLGPETRQETQYF. In nucleotides, the CDR3 is TGCAGCGTTCTTGGTCCTGAAACCCGACAAGAGACCCAGTACTTC.

This clonotype was observed a handful of times. The V and J genes are TRBV6-2 or TRBV6-3 and TRBJ1-4, with D perhaps TRBD1 (5 bases). Looked up from germline, CDR1 is MNHEY and CDR2 is SVGEGT. The CDR3 length is 17 residues. Trimming cost V 0 bases and J 3 bases, with 14 bases left between them. CDR3 protein: CASSYSRDGGSNEKLFF. CDR3 coding DNA: TGTGCCAGCAGTTACTCGAGGGACGGCGGTTCTAATGAAAAACTGTTTTTT.

The V call is TRBV7-3, the J call TRBJ2-5; 9 bases fit TRBD2. This CDR3 has 17 residues. V lost 5 bases and J lost 11; bases outside the gene matches: 21. Germline V gives CDR1 SGHTA, CDR2 FQGTGA. The CDR3 DNA sequence: TGTGCCAGCAGCCCCATCCTCCTAGCGGGGACCTTCGGTGAGCAGTACTTC. This translates into CASSPILLAGTFGEQYF. The entire variable domain, with the rest obtained from reference TRBV7-3 and TRBJ2-5, is as follows: GAGVSQTPSNKVTEKGKYVELRCDPISGHTALYWYRQSLGQGPEFLIYFQGTGAADDSGLPNDRFFAVRPEGSVSTLKIQRTERGDSAVYLCASSPILLAGTFGEQYFGPGTRLLVL.

This rearrangement joins TRBV6-1 to TRBJ2-7; 8 positions agree with TRBD2. The CDR3 spans 16 residues. The germline V gene encodes CDR1 MNHNS and CDR2 SASEGT. The trim removed 5 bases at V and 0 bases at J, leaving 9 bases unmatched. CDR3 DNA: TGTGCCAGCAGTAAATCCGGGACTAGTAACTCCTACGAGCAGTACTTC. This translates into CASSKSGTSNSYEQYF.

The V and J genes are TRBV6-2 or TRBV6-3 and TRBJ1-2, with D possibly TRBD1 on 6 matching bases. Germline V lookup: CDR1 MNHEY, CDR2 SVGEGT. V gave up 5 bases and J gave up 8 bases, with 12 bases separating them. The CDR3 consists of 12 residues. CDR3 sequence: CASSRTVGGYTF. The CDR3 DNA reads as TGTGCCAGCAGTAGGACAGTAGGGGGCTACACCTTC.

The rearrangement joins TRBV29-1 to TRBJ1-2; D unclear. Germline-derived CDR1 and CDR2 are SQVTM and ANQGSEA. With 7 bases removed from V and 7 bases from J, the gap between germline ends came to 7 bases. The CDR3 has 9 amino acids. The CDR3 nucleotides are TGCAGCGCCGTGAGTGGCTACACCTTC. Translation gives CSAVSGYTF.

This clonotype appeared once. The chain is built from TRBV7-2 and TRBJ2-5; 7 positions match TRBD1. Germline CDR1 is SGHTA and CDR2 is FQGNSA. The CDR3 extends over 15 amino acids. After removal of 7 bases from V and 1 base from J, the junction contained 9 bases not matched to a gene. The DNA of the CDR3 is TGTGCCAGCAAATTCGGACAGGCGATCCAAGAGACCCAGTACTTC. Protein: CASKFGQAIQETQYF.

The genes are TRBV5-1 and TRBJ1-1; D gene ambiguous. In germline, CDR1 is SGHRS, CDR2 YFSETQ. The CDR3 totals 13 residues. Trimming removed 4 bases at V and 7 bases at J, with 14 bases between. The chain's CDR3 is CASSVDGRVEAFF. In nucleotides, the CDR3 is TGCGCCAGCAGCGTGGACGGACGCGTTGAAGCTTTCTTT.

This clonotype has just one count. The chain recombines TRBV5-5 with TRBJ2-1; 14 bases line up with TRBD2. The germline V gene has CDR1 SGHKS and CDR2 YYEKEE (reference sequence). The J segment lost 5 bases and the V segment lost 6 bases, leaving 16 bases of the junction unmatched. The CDR3 totals 19 residues. The CDR3 nucleotides are TGTGCCAGCACCCTGGGACGACTAGCGGGAGGGCCTCTCCACAATGAGCAGTTCTTC. Its protein product is CASTLGRLAGGPLHNEQFF.

The chain couples TRBV6-2 or TRBV6-3 to TRBJ2-1; unclear D gene. Germline V gene data show CDR1 as MNHEY and CDR2 as SVGEGT. The V end was cut by 1 base, the J end by 5 bases, with 15 bases between. The CDR3 runs to 16 residues. CDR3 sequence reads: CASSYYKAPPNNEQFF. The CDR3 DNA reads as TGTGCCAGCAGTTACTATAAGGCCCCGCCGAACAATGAGCAGTTCTTC.

V gene TRBV6-6 combines with J gene TRBJ2-1, with TRBD2 matching 8 bases. Germline values: CDR1 MNHNY, CDR2 SVGAGI (reference sequence). Unmatched junction bases numbered 5, after V lost 6 bases and J lost 10 bases. The CDR3 length is 12 residues. CDR3 loop: CASRSLADEQFF. The CDR3, as DNA: TGTGCCAGCAGATCACTAGCGGACGAGCAGTTCTTC.

The gene calls are TRBV7-8 and TRBJ2-3, with no clear D. V was clipped by 5 bases and J by 3 bases, with 9 bases between them. The CDR3 totals 13 residues. Germline CDR1 and CDR2: SGHVS and FQNEAQ. The CDR3 protein is CASSLIQTDTQYF. CDR3 sequence (DNA): TGTGCCAGCAGCCTTATCCAGACAGATACGCAGTATTTT.

In this sample, this clonotype turned up once. The rearrangement uses TRBV3-1 and TRBJ2-3; 10 nucleotides align to TRBD2. J lost 0 bases, V lost 3 bases, and 18 bases had no gene match. The germline V gene has CDR1 LGHDT and CDR2 YNNKEL (reference sequence). The CDR3 runs 21 residues. CDR3 sequence: CASSQEAVWASGGPSTDTQYF. The CDR3 DNA sequence: TGTGCCAGCAGCCAGGAAGCAGTATGGGCTAGCGGGGGTCCTAGCACAGATACGCAGTATTTT.

V usage is TRBV6-5 and J usage is TRBJ2-5; D may be TRBD2 (6 bases). The J call may be incorrect, as the DNA end agrees better with TRBJ2-7. CDR1 and CDR2 from the germline V gene are MNHEY and SVGAGI. This CDR3 region has 17 residues. The CDR3 nucleotides are TGTGCCAGCAGCTACGGCGACAGACGGGGACTCTCCTACGAGCAGTACTTC. This gives the protein CASSYGDRRGLSYEQYF.